This TCR beta chain was found in a study of blood T cell repertoires in COVID-19. In the original analysis: Quantification of nucleated cells was approximated via reference gene primer amplification. Profiled with immunoSEQ multiplex PCR; TCRdb holds only in-frame clones, not every one. D and trimming were read from the DNA, whereas the V and J calls and clone size are those reported in that table. Counted here are about 190,000 clones, under 90% occurring once; the ten biggest clones make up roughly a fifth. CDR1 and CDR2 from the germline V gene are MDHEN and SYDVKM. The CDR3 has 14 residues. The V end lost 4 bases, the J end lost 1 base, and 10 bases lay between the germline ends.

Sequencing input: peripheral blood. The chain links TRBV28 to TRBJ1-2; D ambiguous. The source of this sequence is a human donor in a cohort sampled during active COVID-19. CDR3 nucleotides: TGTGCCAGCAGTTCTGGCATCTTTAACTATGGCTACACCTTC. It codes for CASSSGIFNYGYTF.